This T cell receptor beta chain emerged from a study of blood T cells in healthy people across ages. Combining a sample-barcoded 5' primer with a J-beta primer mix, a second PCR ran for roughly 6 to 12 cycles. TCRdb reanalysed the 5' RACE reads using MiXCR and keeps one entry per CDR3 protein. The table has more than 650,000 distinct CDR3 sequences, approximately 21% seen once. On this clonotype itself: An end of the junction does not agree with germline; a read error may underlie this.

The CDR3 covers 15 residues. CDR1 and CDR2 from the germline V gene are SGHTA and FQGNSA. Sequencing was performed on blood. The chain joins TRBV7-2 to TRBJ2-7; D might be TRBD1 or TRBD2, each matching 6 bases. TRBJ2-5 explains the end of the DNA better; the J call may be wrong. The origin of this receptor is a man between 65 and 85 years old in good health. The CDR3 DNA sequence: TGTGCCAGCGGCTTAGAAACAGGAGGGGGGGAGACCCAGTACTTC. Amino acids: CASGLETGGGETQYF.